These 14 T cell receptor beta chains came from one sample sequenced in a study of T cell responses to AZD1222 COVID-19 vaccine. Assay used: immunoSEQ multiplex PCR; TCRdb lists only in-frame clones, some missing. The sample carries about 50,000 clones, about 74% recorded once. The specimen was peripheral blood, collected on day 0 of AZD1222 vaccination. The receptors were gathered from an adult in good health.

This sequence joins TRBV10-1 and TRBJ1-5; maybe TRBD1 (5 bases). This CDR3 region has 14 residues. V was pared by 7 bases and J by 4 bases, with 14 bases between. Germline CDR1 WNHNN, CDR2 SYGVQD (reference sequence). DNA for the CDR3: TGCGCCAGCATCACGGGGCCGGGGAATCAGCCCCAGCATTTT. This codes for CASITGPGNQPQHF.

The chain is built from TRBV21-1 and TRBJ1-1. TRBV21-1 is classified as a pseudogene. The CDR3 sequence is 18 residues long. CDR3 bases: TGTGCCAGCAGCAAAGGGAGGCCTTGTTCCCTGGTGGACACTGAAGCTTTCTTT. Translated, it gives CASSKGRPCSLVDTEAFF.

The chain uses TRBV19 and TRBJ2-7; D is possibly TRBD2 (6 bases). The ends were cut back, 6 bases at V and 4 bases at J, with 10 bases in the middle. Germline-derived CDR1 and CDR2 are LNHDA and SQIVND (reference sequence). The CDR3 is 12 amino acids. CDR3 residues: CASSSGLYEQYF. The CDR3 DNA sequence: TGTGCCAGTAGCTCGGGACTTTACGAGCAGTACTTC.

This chain links TRBV6-6 with TRBJ1-5; 7 bases line up with TRBD1. The J segment lost 3 bases and the V segment lost 5 bases, leaving 13 bases of the junction unmatched. The CDR3 contains 17 residues. Germline-derived CDR1 and CDR2 are MNHNY and SVGAGI (reference sequence). The CDR3 region is CASSPTEQGRYNQPQHF. The CDR3 DNA reads as TGTGCCAGCAGTCCTACAGAACAGGGGCGATACAATCAGCCCCAGCATTTT.

The chain carries TRBV7-9 and TRBJ2-1; D is possibly TRBD2 (5 bases). Germline-derived CDR1 and CDR2 are SEHNR and FQNEAQ (reference sequence). CDR3 size: 14 residues. The V end lost 2 bases, the J end lost 2 bases, and 7 bases lay between the germline ends. The CDR3 region has the DNA TGTGCCAGCAGCTTATTCGGGACCTACAATGAGCAGTTCTTC. It specifies CASSLFGTYNEQFF. Variable domain in full (rest from reference TRBV7-9 and TRBJ2-1): DTGVSQNPRHKITKRGQNVTFRCDPISEHNRLYWYRQTLGQGPEFLTYFQNEAQLEKSRLLSDRFSAERPKGSFSTLEIQRTEQGDSAMYLCASSLFGTYNEQFFGPGTRLTVL.

This chain uses TRBV10-3 with TRBJ2-1; D ambiguous. The CDR3 length is 16 residues. Germline V gene lookup returns CDR1 ENHRY and CDR2 SYGVKD. The ends were cut back, 6 bases at V and 1 base at J, with 16 bases in the middle. The CDR3 protein is CAIRTQVPGSYNEQFF. In nucleotides, the CDR3 is TGTGCCATCAGGACCCAGGTCCCTGGGTCCTACAATGAGCAGTTCTTC.

The chain uses TRBV7-6 and TRBJ2-2; 7 bases agree with TRBD2. The length of the CDR3 is 15 residues. Germline CDR1 SGHVS, CDR2 FNYEAQ. The V gene end was trimmed by 1 base and the J gene end by 4 bases; junction bases not matched to a gene: 3. The CDR3 sequence: CASSLVAGGTGELFF. CDR3 nucleotide sequence: TGTGCCAGCAGCTTAGTAGCGGGCGGCACCGGGGAGCTGTTTTTT.

The CDR3 nucleotides read TGTGCCAGTAGTATTGGGGGGGGGCCGGCAGATACGCAGTATTTT. Its protein product is CASSIGGGPADTQYF. V usage is TRBV19 and J usage is TRBJ2-3; a weak D match, TRBD2 (7 bases). Germline V gives CDR1 LNHDA, CDR2 SQIVND (reference sequence). The CDR3 is made up of 15 amino acids. Trimming pared 3 bases from V and 4 bases from J, leaving 14 bases between.

This chain uses TRBV7-8 with TRBJ2-7; 9 bases match TRBD1. This CDR3 spans 15 amino acids. V lost 3 bases to trimming and J lost 2 bases; unmatched junction nucleotides: 5. Germline assignment: CDR1 SGHVS and CDR2 FQNEAQ. The CDR3 DNA sequence: TGTGCCAGCAGCTTGGAACAGGGGGCTCCCTACGAGCAGTACGTC. This encodes CASSLEQGAPYEQYV.

This clone was observed a single time. The DNA for the CDR3 is TGTGCCAGCAAAGCTCCCGGTGGGAACACCGGGGAGCTGTTTTTT. Its protein product is CASKAPGGNTGELFF. The rearrangement uses TRBV7-2 and TRBJ2-2; the D is unclear. V lost 7 bases, J lost 1 base, and 13 bases lay in between. This CDR3 has 15 amino acids. Germline loops: CDR1 SGHTA, CDR2 FQGNSA.

J is TRBJ1-1 and V is TRBV6-6; 7 nucleotides agree with TRBD1. This CDR3 has 13 amino acids. Germline V CDR1 and CDR2: MNHNY, SVGAGI (reference sequence). V shed 5 bases and J 4 bases; nucleotides not matched to a gene: 4. For the CDR3, the DNA is TGTGCCAGCAGTGGCGACAGGGCCACTGAAGCTTTCTTT. Translation: CASSGDRATEAFF.

V gene TRBV5-1 combines with J gene TRBJ2-2, with D uncertain. The germline V gene encodes CDR1 SGHRS and CDR2 YFSETQ. This CDR3 is built from 15 residues. V lost 0 bases to trimming and J lost 2 bases, with 8 bases between them. The CDR3 sequence is CASSLDAFNTGELFF. The CDR3 DNA sequence: TGCGCCAGCAGCTTGGATGCATTTAACACCGGGGAGCTGTTTTTT.

This chain links TRBV5-1 with TRBJ2-3, with 7 bases aligning to TRBD1. This CDR3 is built from 15 residues. The ends lost 0 bases at V and 6 bases at J; junction bases unmatched: 7. Germline CDR1 reads SGHRS; CDR2 reads YFSETQ. CDR3 DNA sequence: TGCGCCAGCAGCTTGGTGCAGGGGGAAACGGATACGCAGTATTTT. Translated: CASSLVQGETDTQYF.

The chain recombines TRBV5-5 with TRBJ1-2; the D gene is possibly TRBD1 (6 bases). Germline lookup yields CDR1 SGHKS and CDR2 YYEKEE (reference sequence). The CDR3 runs to 12 residues. Trimming took 6 bases from V and 4 from J, leaving 10 bases between them. The CDR3 reads CASTRGGYGYTF. The CDR3 DNA sequence: TGTGCCAGCACTAGGGGGGGCTATGGCTACACCTTC.